The 30 T cell receptor beta chains below all came from one sample that was sequenced in a study of shared clonotypes between healthy human individuals. The assay was immunoSEQ multiplex PCR, and TCRdb's table has in-frame clones only and misses some. Here the sample spans about 480,000 clones, 75% to 80% being singletons. Sequencing was carried out using PBMCs. All receptors derive from a woman in her 40s in good health. Some clones in this sample may be carry-over from other donors' samples.

The rearrangement uses TRBV25-1 and TRBJ2-1; D call uncertain. Per the germline V gene, CDR1 is MGHDK and CDR2 is SYGVNS. The ends were cut back, 1 base at V and 3 bases at J, with 13 bases in the middle. This CDR3 contains 16 residues. The CDR3: CASSELAAQDYNEQFF. The CDR3 DNA reads as TGTGCCAGCAGTGAATTAGCAGCCCAAGACTACAATGAGCAGTTCTTC.

The rearrangement uses TRBV5-1 and TRBJ2-1; TRBD1 agrees at 10 bases. Germline-derived CDR1 and CDR2 are SGHRS and YFSETQ. V lost 4 bases and J lost 4; bases outside the gene matches: 5. The CDR3 is 15 residues long. The CDR3 sequence: CASSIRDRGYNEQFF. DNA of the CDR3: TGCGCCAGCAGCATCCGGGACAGGGGTTACAATGAGCAGTTCTTC.

This clone was observed many times. The chain uses TRBV2 and TRBJ2-1; D is perhaps TRBD1 or TRBD2 (5 bases each). Per germline, CDR1 SNHLY and CDR2 FYNNEI. The germline V and J ends were trimmed by 2 bases and 5 bases, with 10 bases remaining between them. The CDR3 is made up of 14 amino acids. For the CDR3, the DNA is TGTGCCAGCAGTGAATGGGACGCGGACAATGAGCAGTTCTTC. Translation: CASSEWDADNEQFF.

V is TRBV6-1 and J is TRBJ1-1, with TRBD1 as a possible D gene (5 bases). CDR1 and CDR2 from the germline V gene are MNHNS and SASEGT. The CDR3 loop spans 14 amino acids. V lost 3 bases and J lost 4, with 12 bases in between. CDR3 DNA sequence: TGTGCCAGCAGTGATGTCAGGGTGCCCACTGAAGCTTTCTTT. Protein sequence: CASSDVRVPTEAFF.

Here the CDR3 reads CASRGREAGETQYF. In DNA, the CDR3 is TGTGCCAGCAGGGGACGGGAGGCAGGAGAGACCCAGTACTTC. This sequence joins TRBV2 and TRBJ2-5, with 7 bases aligning to TRBD2. The CDR3 is 14 amino acids. J was trimmed by 4 bases and V by 6 bases; bases with no gene match: 8. The germline gives CDR1 SNHLY, CDR2 FYNNEI.

The chain is built from TRBV5-6 and TRBJ2-1, with 8 bases fitting TRBD2. CDR3 length: 16 amino acids. The germline gives CDR1 SGHDT, CDR2 YYEEEE. With V trimmed by 0 bases and J by 9 bases, 11 bases remained unmatched. Here the CDR3 DNA reads TGTGCCAGCAGCTTGGACAGGGCTAGCGGGTTCAGTGAGCAGTTCTTC. This encodes CASSLDRASGFSEQFF.

The chain joins TRBV10-3 to TRBJ2-7; TRBD2 is a possible D gene (7 bases). The CDR3 covers 15 residues. The germline V and J ends were trimmed by 9 bases and 1 base, with 19 bases remaining between them. From germline, CDR1 is ENHRY and CDR2 SYGVKD. The CDR3 sequence is CAMAGAGVRSYEQYF. Written as DNA, the CDR3 is TGTGCCATGGCGGGGGCGGGGGTAAGGTCCTACGAGCAGTACTTC.

The rearrangement joins TRBV27 to TRBJ1-3; a weak D match, TRBD1 (5 bases). The CDR3 loop spans 15 amino acids. The germline gives CDR1 MNHEY, CDR2 SMNVEV (reference sequence). Trimming cost V 5 bases and J 3 bases, with 14 bases left between them. The CDR3 bases are TGTGCCAGCAGTCGGGACCCAACCCGTGGAAACACCATATATTTT. Amino acids: CASSRDPTRGNTIYF.

This clone has a count of ten or more. V usage is TRBV10-3 and J usage is TRBJ2-1, with 8 positions matching TRBD2. The trim removed 7 bases at V and 7 bases at J, leaving 9 bases unmatched. Germline CDR1 is ENHRY and CDR2 is SYGVKD. The CDR3 sequence is 14 residues long. CDR3 amino acids: CAITPGLGWNEQFF. In nucleotides, the CDR3 is TGTGCCATCACCCCGGGACTAGGGTGGAATGAGCAGTTCTTC.

The chain links TRBV5-1 to TRBJ2-1; the match to TRBD1 covers 8 bases. The CDR3 has 15 amino acids. Trimming cost V 5 bases and J 7 bases; bases outside gene matches: 11. The germline V gene has CDR1 SGHRS and CDR2 YFSETQ. The CDR3 sequence: CASRSRTGSGNEQFF. The CDR3 DNA reads TGCGCCAGCAGGAGTAGGACAGGGTCGGGTAATGAGCAGTTCTTC.

This clone was counted only a few times. Other nucleotide sequences in the sample specify the same CDR3. The chain links TRBV29-1 to TRBJ2-2; D gene ambiguous. This CDR3 region has 11 residues. The V and J ends lost 6 bases and 1 base respectively, with 3 bases between them. From germline, CDR1 is SQVTM and CDR2 ANQGSEA. The CDR3 sequence: CSVGNTGELFF. Here the CDR3 DNA reads TGCAGCGTCGGGAACACCGGGGAGCTGTTTTTT.

The rearrangement joins TRBV5-1 to TRBJ2-3; unclear D gene. The germline V gene has CDR1 SGHRS and CDR2 YFSETQ. Between the trimmed V and J ends, which lost 0 bases and 2 bases, there was a span of 10 bases. The CDR3 spans 15 residues. CDR3 bases: TGCGCCAGCAGCTTGGACAGCGAATACACAGATACGCAGTATTTT. Translated, it gives CASSLDSEYTDTQYF.

The rearrangement links TRBV5-5 to TRBJ2-1; D is perhaps TRBD1 or TRBD2 (5 bases each). Germline assignment: CDR1 SGHKS and CDR2 YYEKEE (reference sequence). Trimming left V 2 bases short and J 3 bases short, with 12 bases between. CDR3 length: 15 amino acids. The CDR3 DNA follows: TGTGCCAGCAGCTTTGGGGCTAGCTTCTACAATGAGCAGTTCTTC. It yields the protein CASSFGASFYNEQFF.

The chain uses TRBV30 and TRBJ1-1; 8 bases align to TRBD1. V trimming: 6 bases; J trimming: 4 bases; junction bases outside the gene matches: 7. The CDR3 runs to 13 residues. Germline V gene lookup returns CDR1 GTSNPN and CDR2 SVGIG (reference sequence). The CDR3 is CACRQGASTEAFF. The DNA of the CDR3 is TGTGCCTGTCGGCAGGGGGCTTCCACTGAAGCTTTCTTT.

V is TRBV7-2 and J is TRBJ2-5, with no clear D. CDR1 is SGHTA and CDR2 is FQGNSA in the germline V gene. The CDR3 is 13 residues long. V was pared by 4 bases and J by 2 bases, with 8 bases between. CDR3 DNA sequence: TGTGCCAGCAGCTGGGTAGCACAAGAGACCCAGTACTTC. It yields the protein CASSWVAQETQYF. Drawing the rest from reference TRBV7-2 and TRBJ2-5, the complete variable domain is GAGVSQSPSNKVTEKGKDVELRCDPISGHTALYWYRQSLGQGLEFLIYFQGNSAPDKSGLPSDRFSAERTGGSVSTLTIQRTQQEDSAVYLCASSWVAQETQYFGPGTRLLVL.

The chain couples TRBV10-3 to TRBJ2-5; 14 nucleotides agree with TRBD2. Germline CDR1 reads ENHRY; CDR2 reads SYGVKD. V lost 6 bases and J lost 5; bases outside the gene matches: 2. The CDR3 is made up of 14 amino acids. The CDR3 DNA follows: TGTGCCATCAGGGGGACTAGCGGGAGTGAGACCCAGTACTTC. It is translated as CAIRGTSGSETQYF.

The chain links TRBV29-1 to TRBJ2-2; TRBD1 aligns across 7 bases. V shed 7 bases, J shed 6 bases, and the junction held 8 bases outside the gene matches. Germline V lookup: CDR1 SQVTM, CDR2 ANQGSEA. This CDR3 has 13 residues. The CDR3 nucleotides are TGCAGCGCTGAGACAGGGTCCGCCGGGGAGCTGTTTTTT. It translates to CSAETGSAGELFF.

The gene calls are TRBV7-2 and TRBJ2-7; a possible D gene is TRBD1 (6 bases). The CDR3 is 13 residues long. The germline CDR1 and CDR2 sequences are SGHTA and FQGNSA. V lost 6 bases and J 0 bases, leaving 9 bases between the germline ends. CDR3 residues: CASRPTGSYEQYF. The CDR3 DNA reads TGTGCCAGCAGACCGACAGGCTCCTACGAGCAGTACTTC. Supplemented by reference TRBV7-2 and TRBJ2-7, the full variable domain reads GAGVSQSPSNKVTEKGKDVELRCDPISGHTALYWYRQSLGQGLEFLIYFQGNSAPDKSGLPSDRFSAERTGGSVSTLTIQRTQQEDSAVYLCASRPTGSYEQYFGPGTRLTVT.

With respect to this clone: The same CDR3 is also encoded by other DNA sequences in this sample. The genes are TRBV11-3 and TRBJ2-5, with 10 bases that match TRBD1. There are 14 residues in the CDR3. Unmatched junction bases numbered 1, after V lost 4 bases and J lost 2 bases. From germline, CDR1 is SGHNT and CDR2 YENEEA. The CDR3 bases are TGTGCCAGCAGCTCGGGACAGGGGCAAGAGACCCAGTACTTC. Amino acid sequence: CASSSGQGQETQYF.

The chain combines TRBV19 with TRBJ2-7, with TRBD1 matching 9 bases. The CDR3 is made up of 14 amino acids. The V and J ends lost 10 bases and 4 bases, in that order; junction bases with no gene match: 11. From germline, CDR1 is LNHDA and CDR2 SQIVND (reference sequence). CDR3 residues: CATRRTGASYEQYF. CDR3 coding DNA: TGTGCCACCCGGAGGACAGGGGCTTCTTACGAGCAGTACTTC.

The chain has TRBV5-6 and TRBJ1-5, with D perhaps TRBD1 (5 bases). With 2 bases removed from V and 7 bases from J, the gap between germline ends came to 13 bases. This CDR3 spans 14 amino acids. CDR1 is SGHDT and CDR2 is YYEEEE in the germline V gene. Written as DNA, the CDR3 is TGTGCCAGCAGCTTATTCGGGGGGGACCAGCCCCAGCATTTT. Its translation is CASSLFGGDQPQHF.

The V and J genes are TRBV6-5 and TRBJ1-6; 10 positions match TRBD1. This CDR3 has 16 residues. Germline V lookup: CDR1 MNHEY, CDR2 SVGAGI. Losses at the gene ends were 4 bases for V and 9 bases for J; bases not matched to a gene: 9. The CDR3 sequence: CASSSLAGQGPSPLHF. The CDR3 DNA is TGTGCCAGCAGTTCGCTAGCGGGACAGGGGCCTTCACCCCTCCACTTT.

This sequence joins TRBV11-2 and TRBJ1-1, with a possible D match to TRBD1 (6 bases). Trimming cost V 2 bases and J 4 bases, with 14 bases left between them. Germline CDR1 reads SGHAT; CDR2 reads FQNNGV. CDR3 length: 15 residues. The chain's CDR3 is CASSLIQGLPTEAFF. DNA of the CDR3: TGTGCCAGCAGCTTAATTCAGGGGTTGCCCACTGAAGCTTTCTTT.

Turning to this clone: At one end the junction does not follow the germline gene, possibly because of a read error. The V gene is TRBV10-3, the J gene TRBJ2-2; 10 nucleotides agree with TRBD2. Germline CDR1 ENHRY, CDR2 SYGVKD. The length of the CDR3 is 14 residues. The CDR3 reads CAITEREGAGELFF. In nucleotides, the CDR3 is TGTGCCATCACTGAGCGGGAGGGGGCCGGGGAGCTGTTTTTT.

The V call is TRBV2, the J call TRBJ2-1; TRBD2 is a possible D gene (5 bases). The V gene's germline CDR1 is SNHLY and CDR2 FYNNEI. The CDR3 extends over 15 amino acids. The V gene lost 6 bases and the J gene lost 2 bases, with 14 bases spanning the gap. The CDR3 spells CASRALAGAYNEQFF. The DNA of the CDR3 is TGTGCCAGCAGAGCCCTAGCCGGTGCCTACAATGAGCAGTTCTTC.

The chain is built from TRBV30 and TRBJ1-6, with no clear D. CDR1 is GTSNPN, CDR2 SVGIG, per germline (reference sequence). The CDR3 sequence is 13 residues long. Between the trimmed V and J ends, which lost 0 bases and 5 bases, there was a span of 5 bases. As DNA, the CDR3 is TGTGCCTGGAGTGTTGGTAATAATTCACCCCTCCACTTT. Amino acids: CAWSVGNNSPLHF.

The V call is TRBV19, the J call TRBJ2-7; the D is unclear. Germline V lookup: CDR1 LNHDA, CDR2 SQIVND (reference sequence). The CDR3 spans 14 residues. Trimming took 1 base from V and 3 from J, leaving 10 bases between them. CDR3 sequence reads: CASSIGVGNYEQYF. In DNA form, the CDR3 reads TGTGCCAGTAGTATAGGGGTGGGTAACTACGAGCAGTACTTC.

V gene TRBV28 combines with J gene TRBJ2-7, with 7 nucleotides matching TRBD2. Germline CDR1 MDHEN, CDR2 SYDVKM. This CDR3 comprises 12 residues. With 6 bases clipped from V and 5 bases from J, the junction kept 4 bases outside the gene matches. CDR3 nucleotides: TGTGCCAGCAGCACTAGCGAACACGAGCAGTACTTC. As protein: CASSTSEHEQYF.

The gene calls are TRBV19 and TRBJ1-1, with D unclear. The V end lost 6 bases, the J end lost 5 bases, and 13 bases lay between the germline ends. This CDR3 has 13 amino acids. Germline V lookup: CDR1 LNHDA, CDR2 SQIVND (reference sequence). Here the CDR3 reads CASRRVLRTEAFF. The CDR3 coding sequence is TGTGCCAGTAGGCGGGTTTTGCGGACTGAAGCTTTCTTT.

This clone came up once. The chain combines TRBV5-1 with TRBJ2-5; 7 positions match TRBD1. Looked up from germline, CDR1 is SGHRS and CDR2 is YFSETQ. The CDR3 is 13 amino acids. Losses at the gene ends were 4 bases for V and 4 bases for J; bases not matched to a gene: 4. The CDR3 protein is CASSVTGPETQYF. CDR3 DNA sequence: TGCGCCAGCAGCGTGACAGGGCCAGAGACCCAGTACTTC.